The 22 T cell receptor beta chains below all came from one sample that was sequenced in a study of T-cell memory formation after mild COVID-19 (dated by TCRdb to the early 2020s). Library method: 5' RACE. Sequencer: Illumina NovaSeq 6000. TCRdb reprocessing: public reads trimmed at Q25 with fastp, clones called with MiXCR, in-frame beta chains kept. Every distinct CDR3 protein forms one entry, paired with its most common genes and DNA. This sample lists 250,000 or so distinct CDR3 sequences; roughly 17% were detected once. The ten largest make up around 23% of the sample. The sample was PBMCs or a T cell subset sorted from them (not recorded which). The receptor set was obtained from a man aged 18 to 35 who had mild COVID-19 (a few samples of this study predate the infection). The sample titles of this study are shuffled in the database, so cell type and time point are left out; the donor was told from shared clones.

This clonotype was detected only a few times. The chain carries TRBV30 and TRBJ2-7; D is possibly TRBD1 or TRBD2 (5 bases each). Between the trimmed V and J ends, which lost 3 bases and 4 bases, there was a span of 13 bases. Germline V lookup: CDR1 GTSNPN, CDR2 SVGIG (reference sequence). The CDR3 totals 13 residues. The CDR3 region is CAWRPGGRYEQYF. The CDR3, as DNA: TGTGCCTGGAGGCCTGGGGGTAGGTACGAGCAGTACTTC. Full variable domain (remainder filled in from reference TRBV30 and TRBJ2-7): SQTIHQWPATLVQPVGSPLSLECTVEGTSNPNLYWYRQAAGRGLQLLFYSVGIGQISSEVPQNLSASRPQDRQFILSSKKLLLSDSGFYLCAWRPGGRYEQYFGPGTRLTVT.

This clonotype came up a few times. The V call is TRBV29-1, the J call TRBJ2-3; TRBD2 agrees at 9 bases. The CDR3 has 14 residues. Germline V gene data show CDR1 as SQVTM and CDR2 as ANQGSEA. The ends lost 1 base at V and 7 bases at J; junction bases unmatched: 6. CDR3 coding DNA: TGCAGCGTTGAAGGGGTAGCGGGGGCAAATACGCAGTATTTT. The encoded protein is CSVEGVAGANTQYF.

This clonotype appeared a few times. The J gene is TRBJ2-5, the V gene TRBV4-2; no reliable D call. Germline V gives CDR1 LGHNA, CDR2 YNFKEQ. The CDR3 extends over 15 amino acids. The V end lost 3 bases, the J end lost 2 bases, and 13 bases lay between the germline ends. CDR3 amino acids: CASSQPTTVQETQYF. The CDR3, as DNA: TGTGCCAGCAGCCAGCCAACCACGGTTCAAGAGACCCAGTACTTC.

The V call is TRBV24-1, the J call TRBJ2-5, with 7 bases aligning to TRBD1. CDR3 length: 15 residues. Germline values: CDR1 KGHDR, CDR2 SFDVKD. The ends lost 5 bases at V and 0 bases at J; junction bases unmatched: 5. CDR3 loop: CATSGTGQYQETQYF. Written as DNA, the CDR3 is TGTGCCACCAGTGGCACGGGACAGTACCAAGAGACCCAGTACTTC.

This chain links TRBV2 with TRBJ1-5; D is undetermined. The CDR3 length is 14 residues. CDR1 is SNHLY, CDR2 FYNNEI, per germline. Between the trimmed V and J ends, which lost 6 bases and 3 bases, there was a span of 12 bases. CDR3 in DNA: TGTGCCAGCAGCGTAAACGGATACAATCAGCCCCAGCATTTT. This gives the protein CASSVNGYNQPQHF.

There are a few counts of this clonotype. The rearrangement uses TRBV4-3 and TRBJ2-2; the D gene is possibly TRBD2 (5 bases). Germline CDR1 and CDR2: LGHNA and YSLEER. CDR3 length equals 14 residues. V was shortened by 0 bases and J by 5 bases, with 7 bases between the two germline ends. The CDR3 DNA sequence: TGCGCCAGCAGCCAAGAACTAGTTACCGGGGAGCTGTTTTTT. It yields the protein CASSQELVTGELFF.

This clonotype has ten or more counts. This chain uses TRBV12-3 or TRBV12-4 with TRBJ1-1, with TRBD1 matching over 10 bases. Germline trimming cut 4 bases from V and 4 bases from J; bases unmatched to any gene: 3. CDR3 length: 14 residues. The CDR3 reads CASSSRDRGTEAFF. CDR3 coding DNA: TGTGCCAGCAGTTCGCGGGACAGGGGCACTGAAGCTTTCTTT.

The rearrangement joins TRBV12-3 or TRBV12-4 to TRBJ1-1, with D unclear. The CDR3 spans 12 residues. V lost 6 bases and J 3 bases, leaving 8 bases between the germline ends. This CDR3 reads CASSRLYTEAFF. The CDR3 nucleotides are TGTGCCAGCAGCCGACTATACACTGAAGCTTTCTTT.

The sample holds a few counts of this clonotype. The chain carries TRBV5-1 and TRBJ2-5, with TRBD2 matching 8 bases. The V and J ends lost 0 bases and 4 bases, in that order; junction bases with no gene match: 8. The CDR3 contains 16 residues. Germline V gene sequence: CDR1 SGHRS, CDR2 YFSETQ. CDR3 sequence: CASSLAGAGGPETQYF. The DNA of the CDR3 is TGCGCCAGCAGCTTGGCGGGGGCGGGGGGCCCAGAGACCCAGTACTTC.

There are many counts of this clonotype. The chain carries TRBV5-1 and TRBJ2-3, with unresolved D. V shed 0 bases and J shed 1 base, with 6 bases lying between them. CDR1 is SGHRS and CDR2 is YFSETQ in the germline V gene. This CDR3 is 14 amino acids long. The CDR3 DNA reads as TGCGCCAGCAGCTTGGCTCCCGGCACAGATACGCAGTATTTT. This codes for CASSLAPGTDTQYF.

The rearrangement uses TRBV7-9 and TRBJ1-1; tentative D call: TRBD1 (6 bases). This CDR3 contains 14 residues. Trimming shortened V by 5 bases and J by 1 base, and 11 bases separated the two germline ends. Per the germline V gene, CDR1 is SEHNR and CDR2 is FQNEAQ (reference sequence). CDR3: CASSRLGGNTEAFF. Here the CDR3 DNA reads TGTGCCAGCAGCCGATTAGGGGGGAACACTGAAGCTTTCTTT.

The chain joins TRBV12-3 or TRBV12-4 to TRBJ2-5; 10 bases match TRBD1. The CDR3 totals 15 residues. The junction had 5 bases not matched to a gene; V was cut back by 5 bases and J by 2 bases. CDR3 region: CASSPPGQGQETQYF. The CDR3 DNA is TGTGCCAGCAGTCCGCCGGGACAGGGGCAAGAGACCCAGTACTTC.

The chain is built from TRBV28 and TRBJ2-2; no definite D call. The CDR3 sequence is 14 residues long. Trimming removed 5 bases at V and 1 base at J, with 8 bases between. CDR1 MDHEN and CDR2 SYDVKM come from the germline V gene. The CDR3 region is CASSVPWNTGELFF. As DNA, the CDR3 is TGTGCCAGCAGTGTCCCGTGGAACACCGGGGAGCTGTTTTTT. Complete variable domain (other parts from reference TRBV28 and TRBJ2-2): DVKVTQSSRYLVKRTGEKVFLECVQDMDHENMFWYRQDPGLGLRLIYFSYDVKMKEKGDIPEGYSVSREKKERFSLILESASTNQTSMYLCASSVPWNTGELFFGEGSRLTVL.

The rearrangement links TRBV20-1 to TRBJ1-5; D may be TRBD1 (6 bases). The CDR3 runs 15 residues. V was trimmed by 2 bases and J by 6 bases, leaving 17 bases between them. The germline V gene has CDR1 DFQATT and CDR2 SNEGSKA (reference sequence). The DNA of the CDR3 is TGCAGTGCTAGAAATGGCGGGGCCAGGGGTCAGCCCCAGCATTTT. Translating gives CSARNGGARGQPQHF.

The J gene is TRBJ2-1, the V gene TRBV11-3; 9 bases fit TRBD1. V gave up 0 bases and J gave up 4 bases; unmatched junction bases: 4. The germline V gene encodes CDR1 SGHNT and CDR2 YENEEA. The length of the CDR3 is 16 residues. DNA of the CDR3: TGTGCCAGCAGCTTAGAACAGGGGGCCTTATACAATGAGCAGTTCTTC. Encoded protein: CASSLEQGALYNEQFF.

This clonotype turned up a few times. This chain joins TRBV6-5 and TRBJ1-6; D is unclear. Trimming removed 5 bases at V and 4 bases at J, with 6 bases between. This CDR3 region has 13 residues. CDR1 and CDR2 from the germline V gene are MNHEY and SVGAGI. This CDR3 is CASSDGYNSPLHF. CDR3 DNA sequence: TGTGCCAGCAGTGACGGTTATAATTCACCCCTCCACTTT.

This chain links TRBV12-5 with TRBJ2-2; D is undetermined. Trimming cost V 3 bases and J 4 bases, with 9 bases left between them. This CDR3 has 14 amino acids. Per germline, CDR1 LGHNT and CDR2 FRNRAP. CDR3: CASGLGHSTGELFF. The CDR3 DNA is TGTGCTAGTGGTTTAGGCCATTCCACCGGGGAGCTGTTTTTT.

The chain couples TRBV5-1 to TRBJ1-1, with D unresolved. The CDR3 is made up of 14 amino acids. Trimming removed 4 bases from V and 0 bases from J, with 10 bases in between. Per the germline V gene, CDR1 is SGHRS and CDR2 is YFSETQ. The CDR3 is CASSLTPLNTEAFF. The CDR3 DNA sequence: TGCGCCAGCAGCCTGACTCCCCTGAACACTGAAGCTTTCTTT.

V is TRBV5-1 and J is TRBJ1-4; no firm D call. Germline V CDR1 and CDR2: SGHRS, YFSETQ. The CDR3 is 15 amino acids. V lost 1 base to trimming and J lost 0 bases, with 7 bases between them. The CDR3 coding sequence is TGCGCCAGCAGCTTGATCGGCGCAACTAATGAAAAACTGTTTTTT. It codes for CASSLIGATNEKLFF.

This clonotype came up a few times. The chain joins TRBV7-2 to TRBJ2-1; D possibly corresponds to TRBD1 (5 bases). Germline V gene sequence: CDR1 SGHTA, CDR2 FQGNSA. V was pared by 5 bases and J by 0 bases, with 11 bases between. CDR3 length: 15 residues. The CDR3 DNA reads TGTGCCAGCAGCAGGACACCGCTCTCCTACAATGAGCAGTTCTTC. This gives the protein CASSRTPLSYNEQFF.

This chain links TRBV24-1 with TRBJ2-3; D perhaps matches TRBD2 (6 bases). Germline-derived CDR1 and CDR2 are KGHDR and SFDVKD. Deletions cut 8 bases from V and 3 bases from J, with 17 bases between. CDR3 size: 15 residues. CDR3 DNA sequence: TGTGCCACCACTGCCGGACGGGGGAGGACAGATACGCAGTATTTT. Amino acid sequence: CATTAGRGRTDTQYF.

This clonotype came up many times. CDR3 protein: CASSYARDSHRVEQYV. CDR3 DNA sequence: TGTGCCAGCAGTTACGCTCGGGACAGTCACCGGGTCGAGCAGTACGTC. The rearrangement uses TRBV6-2 or TRBV6-3 and TRBJ2-7; 7 nucleotides agree with TRBD1. This CDR3 comprises 16 residues. Germline V lookup: CDR1 MNHEY, CDR2 SVGEGT. Germline trimming cut 2 bases from V and 6 bases from J; bases unmatched to any gene: 13.